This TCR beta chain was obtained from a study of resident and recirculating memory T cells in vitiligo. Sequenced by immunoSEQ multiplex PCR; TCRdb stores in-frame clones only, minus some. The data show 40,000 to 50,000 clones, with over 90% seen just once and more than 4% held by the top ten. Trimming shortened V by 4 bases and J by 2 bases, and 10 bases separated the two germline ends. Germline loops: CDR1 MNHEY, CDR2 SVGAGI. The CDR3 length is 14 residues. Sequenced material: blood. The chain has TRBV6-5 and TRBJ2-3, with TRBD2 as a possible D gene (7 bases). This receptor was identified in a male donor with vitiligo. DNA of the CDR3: TGTGCCAGCAGTTCCGGGGGGCACACAGATACGCAGTATTTT. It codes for CASSSGGHTDTQYF.